Reported below is one TCR beta chain. These data come from a study of blood T cell repertoires in COVID-19. Turning to the study itself: The samples span acute and convalescent COVID-19 from the United States, Italy and Spain. In each case, the material was cDNA or gDNA derived from T cells, B-cell-depleted T cells, or PBMCs.

Those who participated ranged in age from 18 to 89 years and resided in about 24 US areas. Before being deemed recovered, Cohort 3 donors had two negative PCRs, clearance, or symptom resolution. The ends lost 2 bases at V and 3 bases at J; junction bases unmatched: 5. The CDR3 length is 16 residues. Looked up from germline, CDR1 is LGHDT and CDR2 is YNNKEL (reference sequence). Assay: immunoSEQ multiplex PCR; the TCRdb copy retains only in-frame clones and omits some. The table includes 370,000 or so clones, 87% detected once. V and J are TRBV3-1 (or the pseudogene TRBV3-2) and TRBJ2-5, with 11 bases identical to TRBD2. The clonotype originates from a man younger than 45 who had recovered from COVID-19. The sample was PBMCs or T cells enriched from blood (not recorded which). The CDR3 sequence: CASSQLAGGIEETQYF. The CDR3 DNA sequence: TGTGCCAGCAGCCAACTAGCGGGGGGCATTGAAGAGACCCAGTACTTC.